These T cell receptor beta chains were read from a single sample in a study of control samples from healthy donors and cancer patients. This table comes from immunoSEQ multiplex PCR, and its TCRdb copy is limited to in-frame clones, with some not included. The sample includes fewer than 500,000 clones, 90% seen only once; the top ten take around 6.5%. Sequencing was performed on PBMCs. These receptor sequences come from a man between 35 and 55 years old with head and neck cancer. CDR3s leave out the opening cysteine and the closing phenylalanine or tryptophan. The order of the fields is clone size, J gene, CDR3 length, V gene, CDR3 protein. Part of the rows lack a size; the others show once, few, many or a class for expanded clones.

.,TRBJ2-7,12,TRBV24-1,ATSDQRGPNEQY
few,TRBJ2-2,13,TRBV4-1,ASSSGQGRAGELF
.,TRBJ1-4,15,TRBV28,ASSPPANAARREKLF
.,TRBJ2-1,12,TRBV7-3,ASSLGTGSYEQF
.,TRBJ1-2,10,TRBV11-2,ASSEGGEGYT
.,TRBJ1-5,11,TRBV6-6,ASSLDTNQPQH
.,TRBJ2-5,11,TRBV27,ASSRTGLETQY
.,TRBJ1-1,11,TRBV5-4,ASLKQGYTEAF
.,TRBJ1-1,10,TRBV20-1,SASQGSTEAF
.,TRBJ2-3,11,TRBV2,ARVQGGGDTQY
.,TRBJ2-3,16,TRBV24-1,ATSEVGTSGVGTDTQY
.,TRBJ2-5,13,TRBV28,ASSLLTGYAETQY
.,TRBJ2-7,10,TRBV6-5,ASSNGEYEQY
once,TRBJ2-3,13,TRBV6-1,ASSEAAASTDTQY
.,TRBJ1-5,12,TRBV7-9,ASSFGRENQPQH
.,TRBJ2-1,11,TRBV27,ASKLAGGNEQF
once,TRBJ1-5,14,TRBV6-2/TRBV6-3,ASSYGQGFSNQPQH
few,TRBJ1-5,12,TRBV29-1,SVGTGNSNQPQH
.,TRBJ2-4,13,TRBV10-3,AISETPGAKNIQY
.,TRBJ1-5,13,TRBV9,ASSTTGYSNQPQH
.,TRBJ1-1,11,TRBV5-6,ASSYGGDTEAF
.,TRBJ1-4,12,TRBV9,ASSVRDSNEKLF
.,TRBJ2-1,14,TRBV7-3,ASSLPSKDKYNEQF
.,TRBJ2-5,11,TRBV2,ARSLDRQRTQY
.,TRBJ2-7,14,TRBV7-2,ASSLAGDYPSYEQY
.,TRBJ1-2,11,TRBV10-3,AISPDRPPGYT
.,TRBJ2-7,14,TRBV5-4,ASSLVRGRGLGEQY
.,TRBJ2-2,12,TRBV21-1,ASSKGWGFLELF
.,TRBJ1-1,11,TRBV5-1,ASSLAGNTEAF
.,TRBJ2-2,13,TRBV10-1,ASSPGLSNTGELF
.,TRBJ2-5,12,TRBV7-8,ASSHDRGWETQY
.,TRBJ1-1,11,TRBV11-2,ASSLYGNTEAF
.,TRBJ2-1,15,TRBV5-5,ASSPEVGLAGVSEQF
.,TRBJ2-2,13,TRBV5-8,ASTGRARSTGELF
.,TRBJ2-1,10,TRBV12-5,ASGFWGGEQF
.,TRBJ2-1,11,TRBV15,ATSDRSLNEQF
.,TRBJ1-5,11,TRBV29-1,SVGDYSNQPQH
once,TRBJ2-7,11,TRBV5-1,ASAVGQGGEQY
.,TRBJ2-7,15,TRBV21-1,ASSKIEGDWSQCEQY